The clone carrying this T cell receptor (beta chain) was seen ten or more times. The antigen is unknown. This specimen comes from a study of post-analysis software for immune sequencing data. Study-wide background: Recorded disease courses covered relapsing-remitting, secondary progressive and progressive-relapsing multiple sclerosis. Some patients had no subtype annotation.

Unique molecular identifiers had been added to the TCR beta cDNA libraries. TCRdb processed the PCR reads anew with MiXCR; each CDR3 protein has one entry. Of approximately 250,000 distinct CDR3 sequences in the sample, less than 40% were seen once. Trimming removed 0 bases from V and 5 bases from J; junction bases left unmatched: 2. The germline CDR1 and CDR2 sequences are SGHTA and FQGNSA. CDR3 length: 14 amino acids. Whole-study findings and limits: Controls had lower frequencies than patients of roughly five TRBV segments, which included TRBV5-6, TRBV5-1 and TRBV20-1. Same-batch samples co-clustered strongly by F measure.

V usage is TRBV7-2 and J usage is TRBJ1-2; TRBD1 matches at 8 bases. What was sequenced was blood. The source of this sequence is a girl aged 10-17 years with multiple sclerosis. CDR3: CASSLAGTGYGYTF. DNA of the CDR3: TGTGCCAGCAGCTTAGCCGGGACAGGTTATGGCTACACCTTC.